Listed below are T cell receptor beta chains from one sample, sequenced in a study of T-cell reconstitution after alpha-beta-depleted transplantation in children. Using its own MiXCR run on the PCR reads, TCRdb lists one record per CDR3 protein. The sample has fewer than 500,000 distinct CDR3 sequences, around two fifths seen once. The sequencing here drew on PBMCs, taken before TCRalphabeta/CD19-depleted stem cell transplant. These TCRs come from a girl aged 2 to 9 with aplastic anemia, due to receive a stem cell transplant. The CDR3 runs from the conserved cysteine through the conserved F or W. The order of the fields is clone size, CDR3 length, V gene, J gene, D gene, CDR3 DNA, CDR3 protein. A D gene is named only where the DNA matches it firmly. Clone size, where shown, is once, few, many, or a class for clones that have expanded.

few	15	TRBV19	TRBJ2-1	TRBD2	TGTGCCAGTAGTATCGGGACTAGCGGGTACAATGAGCAGTTCTTC	CASSIGTSGYNEQFF
.	15	TRBV18	TRBJ2-7	.	TGTGCCAGCTCACCACGAGTGGGCAACTCCTACGAGCAGTACTTC	CASSPRVGNSYEQYF
.	15	TRBV5-1	TRBJ2-2	.	TGCGCCAGCAGCTTGGTTGGGGCGAGCACCGGGGAGCTGTTTTTT	CASSLVGASTGELFF
many	15	TRBV5-1	TRBJ2-1	TRBD2	TGCGCCAGCAGCCGGGGACTAGCGGAGGGTAATGAGCAGTTCTTC	CASSRGLAEGNEQFF
.	13	TRBV7-8	TRBJ2-1	.	TGTACCAGCAAATTGGGGGGGCCGCTTGAGCAGTTCTTC	CTSKLGGPLEQFF
.	13	TRBV20-1	TRBJ2-1	TRBD2	TGCAGTCCCGGACTAGCGGGGTCGAATGAGCAGTTCTTC	CSPGLAGSNEQFF
.	13	TRBV6-1	TRBJ1-6	.	TGTGCCAGCAGTGAACAGCTTAATTCACCCCTCCACTTT	CASSEQLNSPLHF
many	15	TRBV9	TRBJ2-5	.	TGTGCCAGCAGCGAGGGGGAGGGGTACCAAGAGACCCAGTACTTC	CASSEGEGYQETQYF
.	16	TRBV12-3/TRBV12-4	TRBJ1-1	TRBD1	TGTGCCAGCAGTAAGGCCCTCGGGACAGGGGGAACTGAAGCTTTCTTT	CASSKALGTGGTEAFF
.	16	TRBV7-9	TRBJ1-2	TRBD1	TGTGCCAGCAGTCCAAGAAACCGGACAGGAAAGGATGGCTACACCTTC	CASSPRNRTGKDGYTF
.	16	TRBV20-1	TRBJ2-3	TRBD1	TGCAGTGCGCTAGTTTGGACAGGGCGGACCACAGATACGCAGTATTTT	CSALVWTGRTTDTQYF
once	15	TRBV20-1	TRBJ2-3	.	TGCAGTGCCAGCCGGGGCTCCCCGGGCGTAGATACGCAGTATTTT	CSASRGSPGVDTQYF
many	17	TRBV3-1	TRBJ1-5	.	TGTGCCAGCAGCCAAGCTACAGGCCCCCGGAGGGGTCAGCCCCAGCATTTT	CASSQATGPRRGQPQHF
many	16	TRBV2	TRBJ2-6	TRBD1	TGTGCCAGCTCAAACCAGGGGGCCTCTGGGGCCAACGTCCTGACTTTC	CASSNQGASGANVLTF
.	13	TRBV5-1	TRBJ2-1	TRBD1	TGCGCCAGCAGCTCGGACAGGTACAATGAGCAGTTCTTT	CASSSDRYNEQFF
.	13	TRBV11-2	TRBJ2-7	.	TGTGCCAGCAGCCCAATAGGAGCGTACGAGCAGTACTTC	CASSPIGAYEQYF
many	13	TRBV20-1	TRBJ2-3	.	TGCAGTGCAACGGGGTCCCCCACAGATACGCAGTATTTT	CSATGSPTDTQYF
many	16	TRBV20-1	TRBJ2-7	TRBD2	TGCAGTGCTAGAGAGTGGGGAGGGACTGCCGGGTACGAGCAGTACTTC	CSAREWGGTAGYEQYF
.	13	TRBV29-1	TRBJ2-7	.	TGCAGCGTTGTTGGGCTGGACTCCTACGAGCAGTACTTC	CSVVGLDSYEQYF
few	11	TRBV28	TRBJ1-1	.	TGTGCCAGCAGGGAGGGGGTTGAAGCTTTCTTT	CASREGVEAFF
few	14	TRBV20-1	TRBJ2-7	.	TGCAGTGCTAGGGGTAGCGGAAGCTCCTACGAGCAGTACTTC	CSARGSGSSYEQYF
.	14	TRBV2	TRBJ2-7	.	TGTGCCAGCCTGGGCAATGCGGCCTCCTACGAGCAGTACTTC	CASLGNAASYEQYF
many	19	TRBV5-4	TRBJ2-1	TRBD2	TGTGCCAGCAGCTCGACCATGGGACTAGCGGGAGGGGATTACGATGAGCAGTTCTTC	CASSSTMGLAGGDYDEQFF
.	12	TRBV20-1	TRBJ2-3	.	TGCAGTGCTAGCCAAAACCACGCGACCCCGTATTTT	CSASQNHATPYF